This TCR beta chain was observed in a study of T cell repertoires in cytomegalovirus infection. V gave up 10 bases and J gave up 7 bases, with 20 bases separating them. The CDR3 extends over 14 amino acids. Looked up from germline, CDR1 is LNHDA and CDR2 is SQIVND (reference sequence). TCRdb independently ran MiXCR on the reads; one entry per CDR3 protein. The sample shows 450,000 to 650,000 distinct CDR3 sequences, 26% of them seen only once. This clonotype was found a few times. Sequencing used PBMCs. This TCR came from a human donor in good health (CMV status not recorded). Some clones in this sample may be carry-over from other donors' samples. This chain links TRBV19 with TRBJ1-5, with D possibly TRBD1 on 5 matching bases. CDR3 DNA: TGTGCCACGTCCGCCCCCGACAGAGGCCAGCCCCAGCATTTT. This translates into CATSAPDRGQPQHF.